Given below is one T cell receptor beta chain in context. The same CDR3 also results from other DNA sequences found in this sample. The sample originates from a study of blood T cell repertoires in COVID-19. The assay was immunoSEQ multiplex PCR, and TCRdb's table has in-frame clones only and misses some. The table lists roughly 150,000 clones, about four fifths of them singletons. Germline assignment: CDR1 KGHSH and CDR2 LQKENI. This CDR3 spans 15 amino acids. V lost 2 bases, J lost 2 bases, and 11 bases lay in between. The sequence derives from a woman older than 75 with COVID-19, enrolled during active disease. The V and J genes are TRBV18 and TRBJ2-3; tentative D call: TRBD2 (5 bases). The sample consisted of peripheral blood. CDR3 DNA: TGTGCCAGCTCACCAGCGGGTGGCGTCACAGATACGCAGTATTTT. It codes for CASSPAGGVTDTQYF.